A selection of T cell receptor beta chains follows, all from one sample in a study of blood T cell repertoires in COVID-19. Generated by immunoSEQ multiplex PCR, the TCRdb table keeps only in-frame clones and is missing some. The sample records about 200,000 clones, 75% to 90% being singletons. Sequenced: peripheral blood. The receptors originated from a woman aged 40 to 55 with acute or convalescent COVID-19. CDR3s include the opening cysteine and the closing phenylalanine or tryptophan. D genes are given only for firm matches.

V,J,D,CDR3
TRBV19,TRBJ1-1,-,CASSIRGGVNTEAFF
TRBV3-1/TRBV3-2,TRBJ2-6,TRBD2,CASSPRVAGGSGANVLTF
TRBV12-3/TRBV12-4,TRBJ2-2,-,CASMAANTGELFF
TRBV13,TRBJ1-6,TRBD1,CASSTDRERGSYNSPLHF
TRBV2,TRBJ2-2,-,CASSSERQGTGELFF
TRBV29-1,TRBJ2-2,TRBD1,CSVYKWTGGRTGELFF
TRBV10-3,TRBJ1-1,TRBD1,CAIRGDRDATEAFF
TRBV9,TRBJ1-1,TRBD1,CASSVVQGMAEAFF
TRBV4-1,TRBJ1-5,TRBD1,CASSQNTGGNQPQHF
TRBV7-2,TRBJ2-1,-,CASSLAIGNEQFF
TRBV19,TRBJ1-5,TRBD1,CASRQRQGNSNQPQHF
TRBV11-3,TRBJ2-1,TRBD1,CASSPPDRRNEQFF
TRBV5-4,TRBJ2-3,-,CASKGRADTQYF
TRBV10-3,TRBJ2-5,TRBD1,CAISESNGDRIGTQYF
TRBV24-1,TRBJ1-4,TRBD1,CATSAGQGENEKLFF
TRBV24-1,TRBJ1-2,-,CATSDPGANYGYTF
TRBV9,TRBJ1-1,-,CASSAGVGREAEAFF
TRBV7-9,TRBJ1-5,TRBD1,CASSSGQGSNQPQHF
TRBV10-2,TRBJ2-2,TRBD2,CASSESRSSGVSGGELFF
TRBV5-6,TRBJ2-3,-,CASSLSGVSTQYF
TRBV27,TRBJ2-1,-,CASTGEGGGYNEQFF
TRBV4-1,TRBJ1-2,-,CASSSPRIGPSGNYGYTF
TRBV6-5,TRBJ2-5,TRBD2,CASGGLAGGETQYF
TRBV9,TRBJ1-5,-,CASSAGVSNQPQHF
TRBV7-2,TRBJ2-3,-,CASSFEKSDTQYF
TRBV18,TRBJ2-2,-,CASSPLTSTGELFF
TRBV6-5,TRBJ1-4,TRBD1,CASSQGALGEKLFF
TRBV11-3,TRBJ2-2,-,CASSAAIGVSRNTGELFF
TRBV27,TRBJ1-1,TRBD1,CASHRGRNLNTEAFF
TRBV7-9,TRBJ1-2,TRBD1,CASSSDRGSGGYTF
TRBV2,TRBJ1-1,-,CASSGSGNTEAFF
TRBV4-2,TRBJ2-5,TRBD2,CASSQESQRGGPRETQYF
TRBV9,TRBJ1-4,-,CASSVTATTNEKLFF
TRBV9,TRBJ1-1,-,CASSVGGEGEAFF
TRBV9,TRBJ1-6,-,CASSAGGHYNSPLHF
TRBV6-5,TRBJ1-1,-,CASSPWAGNTEAFF
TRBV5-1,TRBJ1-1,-,CASSGGFMNTEAFF
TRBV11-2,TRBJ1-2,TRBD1,CASTSGTGGGGYTF
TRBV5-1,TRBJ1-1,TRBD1,CASSPGQGRTEAFF
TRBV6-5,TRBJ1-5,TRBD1,CASSRWGRGNQPQHF
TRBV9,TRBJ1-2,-,CASSVGVGLNYGYTF